The source of this T cell receptor (delta chain) is a study of gamma-delta T cells after stem cell transplantation. TCRdb used CATT to re-call clones from the RT-PCR reads. The repertoire has some 1,100 delta-chain clones, 8.5% of them found once; the top ten carry over 60%. This CDR3 spans 23 amino acids. Germline CDR1 reads GEAIGNYY; CDR2 reads EKD. The J segment lost 0 bases and the V segment lost 1 base, leaving 26 bases of the junction unmatched. The sequence was collected from a human donor. It is not recorded whose cells these are; they may come from a transplant donor. The sequencing sample was made of gamma-delta T cells. The chain uses TRDV2 and TRDJ1, with TRDD3 matching 9 bases. CDR3 in amino acids: CACDTVPLAGGSENYSYTDKLIF. The CDR3 DNA reads as TGTGCCTGTGACACAGTGCCCCTGGCTGGGGGATCGGAGAACTACTCATACACCGATAAACTCATCTTT.